The 19 T cell receptor beta chains presented below share a single source sample, sequenced in a study of T cell repertoires in cytomegalovirus infection. TCRdb re-called the reads with MiXCR, one entry per CDR3 protein. The repertoire consists of roughly 230,000 distinct CDR3 sequences, with 5% to 8.5% occurring once and the leading ten covering about 6.3%. Sequencing was done on a sample of PBMCs. These receptors all come from a human donor in good health (CMV status not recorded). Some clones in this sample may be carry-over from other donors' samples.

In this sample, this clonotype turned up a few times. V and J are TRBV6-5 and TRBJ1-1, with D unclear. The germline V and J ends were trimmed by 0 bases and 6 bases, with 14 bases remaining between them. CDR1 and CDR2 (germline): MNHEY, SVGAGI. The CDR3 runs 15 residues. CDR3 sequence (DNA): TGTGCCAGCAGTTACTCTCAAGATCGGGCGTCTGAAGCTTTCTTT. This gives the protein CASSYSQDRASEAFF.

Many counts were recorded for this clonotype. This chain uses TRBV7-2 with TRBJ1-3; D remains unclear. The CDR3 runs 18 residues. The germline CDR1 and CDR2 sequences are SGHTA and FQGNSA. With 3 bases removed from V and 3 bases from J, the gap between germline ends came to 21 bases. The chain's CDR3 is CASSLLSPRTAGGNTIYF. The CDR3 region has the DNA TGTGCCAGCAGCTTGCTTTCCCCTCGGACGGCCGGTGGAAACACCATATATTTT.

In its sample, this clonotype was seen many times. The genes are TRBV4-1 and TRBJ2-7; 10 nucleotides match TRBD1. V shed 0 bases, J shed 5 bases, and the junction held 4 bases outside the gene matches. The CDR3 totals 15 residues. CDR1 MGHRA and CDR2 YSYEKL come from the germline V gene. The CDR3 sequence is CASSQEGQGGDEQYF. CDR3 nucleotide sequence: TGCGCCAGCAGCCAAGAAGGACAGGGGGGTGACGAGCAGTACTTC.

This clonotype showed up many times. The chain combines TRBV7-2 with TRBJ1-1; D possibly corresponds to TRBD1 (6 bases). Germline CDR1 is SGHTA and CDR2 is FQGNSA. Trimming removed 4 bases from V and 0 bases from J, with 21 bases in between. CDR3 size: 18 residues. CDR3 nucleotide sequence: TGTGCCAGCAGCTCCGGACCCACAGGGCGCCGCATGAACACTGAAGCTTTCTTT. Translation: CASSSGPTGRRMNTEAFF.

This clonotype was seen repeatedly, ten times or more. The chain has TRBV20-1 and TRBJ2-2, with 8 bases identical to TRBD1. Trimming removed 6 bases from V and 3 bases from J; junction bases left unmatched: 9. The CDR3 extends over 15 amino acids. Germline values: CDR1 DFQATT, CDR2 SNEGSKA (reference sequence). The CDR3 protein is CSAKIGQGDTGELFF. The CDR3 nucleotides read TGCAGTGCAAAAATCGGACAGGGAGACACCGGGGAGCTGTTTTTT.

This clonotype was detected ten times or more. This chain connects TRBV5-1 to TRBJ1-1; 9 nucleotides agree with TRBD1. The CDR3 length is 14 residues. The V segment lost 0 bases and the J segment 3 bases; nucleotides outside the gene matches: 0. CDR1 and CDR2 (germline): SGHRS, YFSETQ. CDR3 residues: CASSLGTGDTEAFF. Here the CDR3 DNA reads TGCGCCAGCAGCTTGGGGACAGGGGACACTGAAGCTTTCTTT.

V usage is TRBV7-6 and J usage is TRBJ2-3, with D uncertain. The ends were cut back, 5 bases at V and 3 bases at J, with 12 bases in the middle. The CDR3 consists of 14 residues. Germline V CDR1 and CDR2: SGHVS, FNYEAQ. CDR3 protein: CASSPSRRTDTQYF. The CDR3 region has the DNA TGTGCCAGCAGCCCTTCGCGTAGAACAGATACGCAGTATTTT.

This clonotype was seen many times. This chain joins TRBV28 and TRBJ2-7; the match to TRBD1 covers 8 bases. There are 14 residues in the CDR3. Germline V gene data show CDR1 as MDHEN and CDR2 as SYDVKM. J gave up 6 bases and V 5 bases, and 9 bases lay outside the gene matches. CDR3 sequence reads: CASSAAGQAAEQYF. CDR3 sequence (DNA): TGTGCCAGCAGTGCCGCGGGACAGGCTGCCGAGCAGTACTTC.

In its sample, this clonotype was seen a few times. The chain couples TRBV12-3 or TRBV12-4 to TRBJ2-2; D tentatively fits TRBD1 or TRBD2 (5 bases each). The CDR3 spans 15 residues. With 2 bases removed from V and 6 bases from J, the gap between germline ends came to 13 bases. The CDR3, as DNA: TGTGCCAGCAGTTTATGGGGGAAGAGCGCCGGGGAGCTGTTTTTT. Amino acid sequence: CASSLWGKSAGELFF.

The table lists this clonotype with many counts. This chain joins TRBV20-1 and TRBJ1-4, with TRBD1 matching 10 bases. Germline V gene sequence: CDR1 DFQATT, CDR2 SNEGSKA (reference sequence). V was pared by 5 bases and J by 8 bases, with 2 bases of the junction left unmatched. This CDR3 is 12 amino acids long. The CDR3 region is CSAGTGDEKLFF. The CDR3 DNA reads TGCAGTGCTGGGACAGGGGACGAAAAACTGTTTTTT.

This clonotype was found many times. The chain employs TRBV7-2 and TRBJ2-3; D gene uncertain. The CDR3 spans 14 residues. CDR1 and CDR2 from the germline V gene are SGHTA and FQGNSA. V lost 1 base, J lost 5 bases, and 10 bases lay in between. CDR3 DNA: TGTGCCAGCAGCTTAGGGCTAGGAGAAGATACGCAGTATTTT. Protein sequence: CASSLGLGEDTQYF.

This clonotype was detected many times. V gene TRBV6-2 or TRBV6-3 combines with J gene TRBJ2-2, with TRBD2 matching over 7 bases. Trimming at V came to 6 bases and at J to 7 bases, leaving 11 bases not matched to a gene. CDR3 length equals 15 residues. Per the germline V gene, CDR1 is MNHEY and CDR2 is SVGEGT. The CDR3 nucleotides read TGTGCCAGCAGGCCGAAAGGACTAGTTCTCGGGGAGCTGTTTTTT. It translates to CASRPKGLVLGELFF.

V usage is TRBV4-3 and J usage is TRBJ2-7; D is ambiguous. V shed 0 bases and J shed 2 bases, with 8 bases lying between them. The germline gives CDR1 LGHNA, CDR2 YSLEER. The CDR3 totals 14 residues. DNA of the CDR3: TGCGCCAGCAGCCAAGATACGGCTACCTACGAGCAGTACTTC. As protein: CASSQDTATYEQYF.

This clonotype was seen repeatedly, ten times or more. The chain couples TRBV5-1 to TRBJ2-7; no clear D gene. The V and J ends lost 5 bases and 5 bases respectively, with 5 bases between them. CDR1 and CDR2 from the germline V gene are SGHRS and YFSETQ. The CDR3 is 10 amino acids. The CDR3 here is CASSRDEQYF. CDR3 DNA: TGCGCCAGCAGTCGAGACGAGCAGTACTTC.

This clonotype was counted only a few times. The chain employs TRBV15 and TRBJ2-1; D possibly corresponds to TRBD2 (5 bases). CDR1 LNHNV and CDR2 YYDKDF come from the germline V gene (reference sequence). Trimming pared 0 bases from V and 10 bases from J, leaving 7 bases between. CDR3 length: 12 amino acids. The CDR3, as DNA: TGTGCCACCAGCAGAGATTGGAGGGAGCAGTTCTTC. This translates into CATSRDWREQFF. The entire variable domain, with the rest obtained from reference TRBV15 and TRBJ2-1, is as follows: DAMVIQNPRYQVTQFGKPVTLSCSQTLNHNVMYWYQQKSSQAPKLLFHYYDKDFNNEADTPDNFQSRRPNTSFCFLDIRSPGLGDTAMYLCATSRDWREQFFGPGTRLTVL.

This clonotype has at least ten counts. Written as DNA, the CDR3 is TGTGCCAGCTCACCACCAGGTCCGAACACCGGGGAGCTGTTTTTT. Its translation: CASSPPGPNTGELFF. This sequence joins TRBV18 and TRBJ2-2; D gene uncertain. Germline V gene data show CDR1 as KGHSH and CDR2 as LQKENI. V dropped 0 bases and J dropped 0 bases, with 5 bases sitting between them. The CDR3 contains 15 residues.

This clonotype was counted only a few times. The chain carries TRBV15 and TRBJ1-1; 9 bases agree with TRBD1. Losses at the gene ends were 2 bases for V and 5 bases for J; bases not matched to a gene: 9. CDR3 length: 16 amino acids. The germline V gene encodes CDR1 LNHNV and CDR2 YYDKDF (reference sequence). The CDR3 DNA reads as TGTGCCACCAGCAGACGAACCGGGACAGGGTTTACTGAAGCTTTCTTT. Amino acids: CATSRRTGTGFTEAFF.

This clonotype was found many times. The CDR3 is CASSYWAGVATRTDTQYF. In DNA, the CDR3 is TGTGCCAGCAGTTACTGGGCGGGGGTAGCGACTAGGACAGATACGCAGTATTTT. This sequence joins TRBV6-2 or TRBV6-3 and TRBJ2-3; 7 bases are a match to TRBD2. Germline-derived CDR1 and CDR2 are MNHEY and SVGEGT. This CDR3 has 18 amino acids. The junction had 13 bases not matched to a gene; V was cut back by 1 base and J by 3 bases.

This clonotype appeared a few times. This sequence joins TRBV2 and TRBJ2-2; 9 nucleotides agree with TRBD1. CDR1 is SNHLY and CDR2 is FYNNEI in the germline V gene. V dropped 4 bases and J dropped 4; count of bases not matched to a gene: 4. The CDR3 is made up of 15 amino acids. CDR3 in DNA: TGTGCCAGCAGTGGGGGACAGGGAATCACCGGGGAGCTGTTTTTT. Protein product: CASSGGQGITGELFF. Supplemented by reference TRBV2 and TRBJ2-2, the full variable domain reads EPEVTQTPSHQVTQMGQEVILRCVPISNHLYFYWYRQILGQKVEFLVSFYNNEISEKSEIFDDQFSVERPDGSNFTLKIRSTKLEDSAMYFCASSGGQGITGELFFGEGSRLTVL.